The 32 T cell receptor beta chains in this list originate from one sample, sequenced in a study of HIV-infected children after antiretroviral therapy interruption. Unique molecular identifiers were included in an RNA-based 3' RACE TCR library. TCRdb processed the 3' RACE reads anew with MiXCR; each CDR3 protein has one entry. The sample lists approximately 96,000 distinct CDR3 sequences, approximately 6.9% occurring once. As for treatment: PENTA 11 planned treatment interruption arm or continuous ART arm. Specimen: CD45RA+ CD4+ T cells from PBMCs, pooled from several time points, collected from a donor given antiretroviral therapy, either interrupted or continuous. Stated subset: naive CD4+ CD45RA+ CD45RO- T cells. These receptors originate from a pool of human donors with HIV.

This clonotype was found many times. The V and J genes are TRBV11-3 and TRBJ2-3; 7 nucleotides align to TRBD1. This CDR3 has 13 amino acids. The V gene's germline CDR1 is SGHNT and CDR2 YENEEA. Trimming took 2 bases from V and 4 from J; bases not matched to a gene: 0. The CDR3 nucleotides are TGTGCCAGCAGCTTAACAGGGGCAGATACGCAGTATTTT. Its protein product is CASSLTGADTQYF.

In its sample, this clonotype was seen many times. The chain recombines TRBV6-5 with TRBJ2-5, with TRBD2 identical over 7 bases. Per the germline V gene, CDR1 is MNHEY and CDR2 is SVGAGI. The CDR3 covers 16 residues. V dropped 7 bases and J dropped 5; count of bases not matched to a gene: 16. CDR3 loop: CASTLTRTRNPETQYF. The CDR3 DNA follows: TGTGCCAGCACCCTCACCCGGACTAGGAACCCTGAGACCCAGTACTTC.

This clonotype appeared many times. The V and J genes are TRBV20-1 and TRBJ1-1, with D tentatively TRBD1 (6 bases). Deletions cut 2 bases from V and 5 bases from J, with 21 bases between. The CDR3 has 16 amino acids. The germline gives CDR1 DFQATT, CDR2 SNEGSKA (reference sequence). For the CDR3, the DNA is TGCAGTGCTAGACGCCTAGGGGGGGGCGCGGCGACTGAAGCTTTCTTT. Amino acid sequence: CSARRLGGGAATEAFF.

This clonotype was recorded at least ten times. The CDR3 is CASSWDRGNTGELFF. CDR3 sequence (DNA): TGTGCCAGCAGCTGGGACCGGGGCAACACCGGGGAGCTGTTTTTT. The V call is TRBV11-2, the J call TRBJ2-2, with D possibly being TRBD1 or TRBD2 (5 bases each). The germline gives CDR1 SGHAT, CDR2 FQNNGV. This CDR3 has 15 residues. The V gene lost 4 bases and the J gene lost 2 bases, with 11 bases spanning the gap. Full variable domain (remainder filled in from reference TRBV11-2 and TRBJ2-2): EAGVAQSPRYKIIEKRQSVAFWCNPISGHATLYWYQQILGQGPKLLIQFQNNGVVDDSQLPKDRFSAERLKGVDSTLKIQPAKLEDSAVYLCASSWDRGNTGELFFGEGSRLTVL.

There are many counts of this clonotype. The chain uses TRBV7-2 and TRBJ2-5; D remains ambiguous. Germline CDR1 is SGHTA and CDR2 is FQGNSA. V was cut by 5 bases and J by 3 bases, with 13 bases left in between. The CDR3 loop spans 14 amino acids. The CDR3 nucleotides are TGTGCCAGCAGCCTTGGGTTCTATGAAGAGACCCAGTACTTC. This translates into CASSLGFYEETQYF.

The table lists this clonotype with many counts. V and J are TRBV5-1 and TRBJ2-1, with D perhaps assigned TRBD1 or TRBD2 (5 bases each). Germline V gene lookup returns CDR1 SGHRS and CDR2 YFSETQ. The V and J ends lost 6 bases and 5 bases respectively, with 15 bases between them. This CDR3 region has 14 residues. This chain's CDR3 is CASNPELGHNEQFF. The CDR3 coding sequence is TGCGCCAGCAACCCTGAACTGGGACACAATGAGCAGTTCTTC.

This clonotype was detected many times. The V call is TRBV28, the J call TRBJ2-1, with unresolved D. The CDR3 runs to 13 residues. Trimming pared 2 bases from V and 4 bases from J, leaving 6 bases between. Germline V gene data show CDR1 as MDHEN and CDR2 as SYDVKM. The CDR3 sequence is CASSLVSYNEQFF. The CDR3 DNA reads as TGTGCCAGCAGTTTAGTATCTTACAATGAGCAGTTCTTC.

This clonotype occurred many times. This chain connects TRBV7-9 to TRBJ2-4; TRBD1 agrees at 9 bases. The trim removed 5 bases at V and 2 bases at J, leaving 4 bases unmatched. The CDR3 sequence is 15 residues long. Germline V CDR1 and CDR2: SEHNR, FQNEAQ (reference sequence). CDR3 nucleotides: TGTGCCAGCAGCCGGACAGGGGAAACCAAAAACATTCAGTACTTC. Protein: CASSRTGETKNIQYF.

This clonotype was seen at least ten times. This sequence joins TRBV7-3 and TRBJ2-6; D not certain. This CDR3 contains 16 residues. V lost 4 bases and J lost 0, with 10 bases in between. Germline-derived CDR1 and CDR2 are SGHTA and FQGTGA. The CDR3 reads CASSSGRLSGANVLTF. The CDR3 DNA reads as TGTGCCAGCAGCTCTGGCAGGCTCTCTGGGGCCAACGTCCTGACTTTC.

This clonotype was seen more than once but under ten times. The V call is TRBV6-6, the J call TRBJ1-1; no reliable D call. Germline V gene data show CDR1 as MNHNY and CDR2 as SVGAGI (reference sequence). Trimming took 4 bases from V and 0 from J, leaving 18 bases between them. The CDR3 is 17 amino acids. The chain's CDR3 is CASSSSRMSSMNTEAFF. The CDR3 nucleotides read TGTGCCAGCAGTTCCAGCCGTATGTCGTCAATGAACACTGAAGCTTTCTTT.

This chain uses TRBV5-1 with TRBJ2-7; D remains unclear. Germline-derived CDR1 and CDR2 are SGHRS and YFSETQ. The CDR3 covers 15 residues. Trimming removed 1 base at V and 1 base at J, with 12 bases between. CDR3 residues: CASSLTDDSSYEQYF. The CDR3 nucleotides read TGCGCCAGCAGCTTGACGGACGATTCTTCCTACGAGCAGTACTTC.

In its sample, this clonotype was seen many times. This chain connects TRBV18 to TRBJ1-4, with a possible D match to TRBD1 (5 bases). V was cut by 3 bases and J by 6 bases, with 17 bases left in between. The CDR3 is 16 residues long. Germline V gives CDR1 KGHSH, CDR2 LQKENI. CDR3 loop: CASSPSSVGLHEKLFF. DNA of the CDR3: TGTGCCAGCTCACCCTCGAGCGTGGGGCTTCATGAAAAACTGTTTTTT.

This clonotype came up a few times. The chain joins TRBV19 to TRBJ2-1, with D tentatively TRBD2 (6 bases). CDR3 length equals 15 residues. CDR1 and CDR2 (germline): LNHDA, SQIVND (reference sequence). V lost 6 bases, J lost 8 bases, and 20 bases lay in between. CDR3 in DNA: TGTGCCAGTAGGCCCTGGGGGGTGGTAATCGATGAGCAGTTCTTC. Translated: CASRPWGVVIDEQFF.

This clonotype was counted many times. The chain couples TRBV3-1 to TRBJ2-1; D is unclear. The germline gives CDR1 LGHDT, CDR2 YNNKEL (reference sequence). V was pared by 1 base and J by 8 bases, with 6 bases between. This CDR3 region has 12 residues. The CDR3 sequence: CASSQVLYEQFF. The CDR3 DNA is TGTGCCAGCAGCCAAGTTCTGTATGAGCAGTTCTTC.

This clonotype was counted at least ten times. V and J are TRBV4-1 and TRBJ2-7, with D perhaps assigned TRBD1 or TRBD2 (6 bases each). The CDR3 is 15 amino acids. V was cut by 0 bases and J by 6 bases, with 15 bases left in between. Germline assignment: CDR1 MGHRA and CDR2 YSYEKL. CDR3 bases: TGCGCCAGCAGCCAAGAGGGGGTCAGGGGAGGCGAGCAGTACTTC. Its protein is CASSQEGVRGGEQYF.

This clonotype was seen at least ten times. The rearrangement joins TRBV5-5 to TRBJ2-7; tentatively, D is TRBD1 or TRBD2 (5 bases each). The germline V gene has CDR1 SGHKS and CDR2 YYEKEE (reference sequence). This CDR3 is built from 15 residues. Trimming stripped 0 bases from V and 4 bases from J, with 14 bases between. This chain's CDR3 is CASSLAETGTYEQYF. CDR3 nucleotide sequence: TGTGCCAGCAGCTTGGCCGAGACGGGGACGTACGAGCAGTACTTC.

This clonotype occurred a few times. The chain uses TRBV7-9 and TRBJ2-7, with 8 bases identical to TRBD2. Germline V CDR1 and CDR2: SEHNR, FQNEAQ (reference sequence). Trimming at V came to 3 bases and at J to 6 bases, leaving 19 bases not matched to a gene. The CDR3 length is 18 residues. CDR3 sequence reads: CASSFPGSGVSTPTEQYF. In DNA form, the CDR3 reads TGTGCCAGCAGCTTCCCGGGTAGCGGGGTGTCTACCCCTACCGAGCAGTACTTC.

This clonotype was observed at least ten times. V usage is TRBV29-1 and J usage is TRBJ2-1; no firm D call. V lost 1 base, J lost 1 base, and 20 bases lay in between. Germline V gene data show CDR1 as SQVTM and CDR2 as ANQGSEA. The CDR3 totals 18 residues. CDR3 sequence reads: CSVEVYLGLIGSYNEQFF. CDR3 in DNA: TGCAGCGTTGAAGTCTATTTAGGGCTTATCGGGTCCTACAATGAGCAGTTCTTC.

There are many counts of this clonotype. The rearrangement joins TRBV20-1 to TRBJ1-1; TRBD1 matches 7 bases. Germline lookup yields CDR1 DFQATT and CDR2 SNEGSKA (reference sequence). This CDR3 is 13 amino acids long. V lost 5 bases, J lost 5 bases, and 8 bases stayed unmatched. The CDR3 spells CSAPDRVGTEAFF. In DNA form, the CDR3 reads TGCAGTGCTCCTGACAGGGTGGGAACTGAAGCTTTCTTT.

This clonotype was seen ten or more times. This rearrangement joins TRBV20-1 to TRBJ2-1; the D is unclear. The germline CDR1 and CDR2 sequences are DFQATT and SNEGSKA (reference sequence). The CDR3 spans 12 residues. V was pared by 1 base and J by 3 bases, with 4 bases between. Here the CDR3 reads CSARGYYNEQFF. DNA for the CDR3: TGCAGTGCTAGAGGTTACTACAATGAGCAGTTCTTC.

On this clonotype: It may be a read error: a sequence one base away is much more abundant. V usage is TRBV3-1 and J usage is TRBJ2-3; D unclear. This CDR3 has 11 residues. Germline CDR1 LGHDT, CDR2 YNNKEL (reference sequence). The CDR3 DNA follows: TGTGCCAGCAACCAAGTGGATACGCAGTATTTT. Translated: CASNQVDTQYF.

This clonotype was recorded many times. The chain couples TRBV5-1 to TRBJ1-2; D call uncertain. V was trimmed by 4 bases and J by 8 bases, leaving 12 bases between them. CDR3 length: 12 residues. From germline, CDR1 is SGHRS and CDR2 YFSETQ. The CDR3 spells CASSPRDQGYTF. The CDR3 nucleotides read TGCGCCAGCAGCCCCCGGGATCAAGGCTACACCTTC.

This clonotype was observed at least ten times. The CDR3 DNA sequence: TGTGCCAGCAGACGAGGGGGCTCCGAGCAGTACTTC. This encodes CASRRGGSEQYF. This sequence joins TRBV28 and TRBJ2-7, with 7 bases identical to TRBD1. V trimming: 6 bases; J trimming: 6 bases; junction bases outside the gene matches: 5. The CDR3 is 12 amino acids. Germline-derived CDR1 and CDR2 are MDHEN and SYDVKM.

This clonotype showed up many times. J is TRBJ2-5 and V is TRBV7-6, with 11 bases aligning to TRBD2. Germline V gene lookup returns CDR1 SGHVS and CDR2 FNYEAQ. The CDR3 runs 15 residues. With V trimmed by 6 bases and J by 3 bases, 6 bases remained unmatched. The CDR3 loop is CASRRLGLAEETQYF. The CDR3 region has the DNA TGTGCCAGCAGACGACTGGGACTAGCGGAAGAGACCCAGTACTTC.

This clonotype was seen repeatedly, ten times or more. The V call is TRBV25-1, the J call TRBJ1-4; D perhaps matches TRBD1 (5 bases). This CDR3 region has 14 residues. From germline, CDR1 is MGHDK and CDR2 SYGVNS. V shed 2 bases and J shed 7 bases, with 11 bases lying between them. The chain's CDR3 is CASSEMRDSEKLFF. The CDR3 DNA reads TGTGCCAGCAGTGAAATGCGTGACAGTGAAAAACTGTTTTTT.

This clonotype was detected many times. The chain links TRBV20-1 to TRBJ2-1, with TRBD1 matching over 7 bases. Trimming at V came to 6 bases and at J to 4 bases, leaving 9 bases not matched to a gene. The CDR3 totals 14 residues. Germline CDR1 and CDR2: DFQATT and SNEGSKA (reference sequence). CDR3 sequence: CSASRQGPYNEQFF. CDR3 in DNA: TGCAGTGCAAGCCGACAGGGTCCGTACAATGAGCAGTTCTTC.

The chain employs TRBV12-3 or TRBV12-4 and TRBJ2-3; perhaps TRBD1 as D (5 bases). Trimming removed 3 bases at V and 3 bases at J, with 10 bases between. The CDR3 loop spans 14 amino acids. For the CDR3, the DNA is TGTGCCAGCAGTTTCTGGCAGGGAACAGATACGCAGTATTTT. This gives the protein CASSFWQGTDTQYF.

This clonotype was seen ten or more times. The gene calls are TRBV19 and TRBJ1-5; TRBD1 matches at 8 bases. The CDR3 totals 17 residues. Germline trimming cut 4 bases from V and 4 bases from J; bases unmatched to any gene: 12. The V gene's germline CDR1 is LNHDA and CDR2 SQIVND (reference sequence). CDR3 in amino acids: CASSTHFDRGTNQPQHF. The CDR3 coding sequence is TGTGCCAGTAGTACTCACTTTGACAGGGGAACGAATCAGCCCCAGCATTTT. Combining the CDR3 with reference TRBV19 and TRBJ1-5 gives the whole variable domain DGGITQSPKYLFRKEGQNVTLSCEQNLNHDAMYWYRQDPGQGLRLIYYSQIVNDFQKGDIAEGYSVSREKKESFPLTVTSAQKNPTAFYLCASSTHFDRGTNQPQHFGDGTRLSIL.

The chain employs TRBV19 and TRBJ2-7, with D maybe TRBD2 (5 bases). Trimming left V 3 bases short and J 3 bases short, with 12 bases between. In germline, CDR1 is LNHDA, CDR2 SQIVND (reference sequence). The CDR3 covers 14 residues. This CDR3 is CASSIRSGNYEQYF. The CDR3 DNA is TGTGCCAGTAGTATTAGGAGCGGAAACTACGAGCAGTACTTC.

This clonotype was counted at least ten times. The rearrangement joins TRBV29-1 to TRBJ2-3; tentatively, D is TRBD1 (6 bases). The germline V and J ends were trimmed by 7 bases and 4 bases, with 12 bases remaining between them. Per the germline V gene, CDR1 is SQVTM and CDR2 is ANQGSEA. The CDR3 consists of 12 residues. CDR3 amino acids: CSAETGADTQYF. The DNA of the CDR3 is TGCAGCGCAGAGACAGGCGCAGATACGCAGTATTTT.

This clonotype was observed a few times. The chain carries TRBV27 and TRBJ2-5; 9 nucleotides agree with TRBD1. This CDR3 comprises 14 residues. J lost 5 bases, V lost 5 bases, and 6 bases had no gene match. CDR1 and CDR2 (germline): MNHEY, SMNVEV (reference sequence). Written as DNA, the CDR3 is TGTGCCAGCAGTCGCCGACAGGGGGTTGAGACCCAGTACTTC. Encoded protein: CASSRRQGVETQYF.

There are many counts of this clonotype. The chain combines TRBV5-1 with TRBJ2-3; 7 nucleotides line up with TRBD1. The CDR3 loop spans 15 amino acids. Germline CDR1 SGHRS, CDR2 YFSETQ. J was trimmed by 4 bases and V by 4 bases; bases with no gene match: 9. CDR3 residues: CASSPRTGTADTQYF. The CDR3 DNA is TGCGCCAGCAGCCCCAGGACAGGAACAGCAGATACGCAGTATTTT.